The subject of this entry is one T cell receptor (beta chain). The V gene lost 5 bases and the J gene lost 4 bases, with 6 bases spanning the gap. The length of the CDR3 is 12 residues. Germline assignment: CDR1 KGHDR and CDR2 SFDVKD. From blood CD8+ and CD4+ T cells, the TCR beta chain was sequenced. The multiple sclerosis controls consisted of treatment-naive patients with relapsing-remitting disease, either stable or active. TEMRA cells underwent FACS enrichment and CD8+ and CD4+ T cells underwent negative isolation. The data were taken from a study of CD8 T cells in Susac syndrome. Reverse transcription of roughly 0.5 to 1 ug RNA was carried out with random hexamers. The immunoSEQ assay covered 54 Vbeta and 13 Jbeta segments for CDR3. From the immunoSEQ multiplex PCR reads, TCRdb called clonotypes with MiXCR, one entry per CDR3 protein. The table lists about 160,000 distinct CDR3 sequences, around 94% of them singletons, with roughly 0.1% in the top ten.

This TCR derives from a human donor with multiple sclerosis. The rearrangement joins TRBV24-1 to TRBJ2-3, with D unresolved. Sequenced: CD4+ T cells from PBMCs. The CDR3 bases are TGTGCCACCAGTGTTGTCGCAGATACGCAGTATTTT. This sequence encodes CATSVVADTQYF.